The clone carrying this T cell receptor (beta chain) has just one count. CDR1 and CDR2 (germline): SGHTA, FQGTGA. Germline trimming cut 5 bases from V and 6 bases from J; bases unmatched to any gene: 2. This CDR3 comprises 13 residues. The source of the sample is a study of blood T cell repertoires in COVID-19. About the research overall: The origin of the acute and convalescent COVID-19 samples was the United States, Italy and Spain.

Assay: immunoSEQ multiplex PCR; the TCRdb copy retains only in-frame clones and omits some. Of 410,000 or so clones listed, 70% to 90% are singletons. The source of this sequence is a woman aged 40 to 55 with COVID-19, enrolled during active disease. The chain combines TRBV7-3 with TRBJ2-1; 9 nucleotides line up with TRBD1. Material for sequencing was peripheral blood. The CDR3: CASSMTGGNEQFF. CDR3 coding DNA: TGTGCCAGCAGCATGACAGGGGGCAATGAGCAGTTCTTC.